This T cell receptor beta chain was documented in a study of T cells after yellow fever vaccination. Points from the study as a whole: Highly abundant clonotypes carried over from the bulk population could end up in FACS-sorted repertoires as contaminants.

Trimming removed 2 bases from V and 7 bases from J, with 12 bases in between. There are 13 residues in the CDR3. CDR1 and CDR2 (germline): MNHEY, SVGAGI. This clonotype was picked up many times. Its matching antigen is unknown. Researchers made TCR cDNA using 5'RACE template switching, and this step added a universal primer site and UMIs. TCRdb re-called the 5' RACE reads through MiXCR, storing one row per CDR3 protein. The sample includes 300,000 to 350,000 distinct CDR3 sequences, around 3.9% of them seen just once. This chain joins TRBV6-5 and TRBJ2-7; D is possibly TRBD1 or TRBD2 (5 bases each). This sequence was found in a man aged 18 to 30 who received the YFV17D yellow fever vaccine. The sequencing here drew on PBMCs, taken 5 days after the yellow fever booster vaccination. The CDR3 here is CASSYGGEGEQYF. DNA of the CDR3: TGTGCCAGCAGTTACGGGGGAGAGGGGGAGCAGTACTTC.